These 32 T cell receptor beta chains were all obtained from the same sample, sequenced in a study of shared clonotypes between healthy human individuals (dated by TCRdb to about 2020). Libraries were built with the immunoSEQ multiplex PCR assay. This immuneACCESS table, as held by TCRdb, lists in-frame sequences with V and J called but not all clones. Of the missing ones, under half trace to an unresolved V gene in checked studies; the others have no known cause. The sample table contains 2 million to 3 million clones; only one count was recorded for more than 85% of them. The biggest ten clones account for around 0.4% of the sample. The sequenced sample was naive CD4+ T cells from PBMCs. This specimen's cell subset or site label, interpreted: CD45RA+ positively selected. Receptor source: a man younger than 35 in good health. Some clones in this sample may be carry-over from other donors' samples.

About this clone itself: This CDR3 is also generated by other DNA sequences in the sample. The rearrangement joins TRBV7-2 to TRBJ1-1; the D is unclear. This CDR3 has 15 residues. Germline CDR1 reads SGHTA; CDR2 reads FQGNSA. The ends were cut back, 1 base at V and 4 bases at J, with 13 bases in the middle. CDR3 nucleotide sequence: TGTGCCAGCAGCTTAGTGGCTGGGGTCGGCACTGAAGCTTTCTTT. The encoded protein is CASSLVAGVGTEAFF.

The chain employs TRBV28 and TRBJ2-7; no clear D. The CDR3 has 12 amino acids. Looked up from germline, CDR1 is MDHEN and CDR2 is SYDVKM. V dropped 8 bases and J dropped 3 bases, with 11 bases sitting between them. The CDR3 coding sequence is TGTGCCAGCGCCTTACGAAACTACGAGCAGTACTTC. This sequence encodes CASALRNYEQYF.

In its sample, this clone was seen once. V and J are TRBV5-1 and TRBJ1-2; possible D gene TRBD1, 6 bases. Germline V gene data show CDR1 as SGHRS and CDR2 as YFSETQ. The germline V and J ends were trimmed by 2 bases and 2 bases, with 10 bases remaining between them. The CDR3 runs to 14 residues. The CDR3 coding sequence is TGCGCCAGCAGCTTCACCCAGGGGAACTATGGCTACACCTTC. This codes for CASSFTQGNYGYTF.

The gene calls are TRBV2 and TRBJ1-5; D unresolved. The length of the CDR3 is 18 residues. Germline CDR1 is SNHLY and CDR2 is FYNNEI. V was clipped by 1 base and J by 0 bases, with 16 bases between them. The DNA for the CDR3 is TGTGCCAGCAGTGAAGACCCACCCACTAGATATAGCAATCAGCCCCAGCATTTT. Translating gives CASSEDPPTRYSNQPQHF.

The genes are TRBV19 and TRBJ1-2; TRBD1 might be the D (5 bases). Germline values: CDR1 LNHDA, CDR2 SQIVND (reference sequence). This CDR3 contains 15 residues. The germline V and J ends were trimmed by 3 bases and 5 bases, with 16 bases remaining between them. CDR3 in DNA: TGTGCCAGTAGTATGACAGTGCCTTTCCAGTATGGCTACACCTTC. As protein: CASSMTVPFQYGYTF.

This clone has just a few counts. The V gene is TRBV18, the J gene TRBJ2-7; 7 nucleotides line up with TRBD1. Germline-derived CDR1 and CDR2 are KGHSH and LQKENI. J gave up 3 bases and V 2 bases, and 10 bases lay outside the gene matches. The CDR3 consists of 16 residues. For the CDR3, the DNA is TGTGCCAGCTCACCAGTCAGTCCGACAGGGAACTACGAGCAGTACTTC. It specifies CASSPVSPTGNYEQYF.

V and J are TRBV6-1 and TRBJ2-3, with a tentative D call TRBD1 (6 bases). The CDR3 is 15 amino acids. The ends were cut back, 8 bases at V and 3 bases at J, with 18 bases in the middle. The germline V gene has CDR1 MNHNS and CDR2 SASEGT. The CDR3 region is CASYRDGEGTDTQYF. The CDR3 DNA reads TGTGCCAGCTACAGGGACGGTGAGGGGACAGATACGCAGTATTTT.

V and J are TRBV15 and TRBJ1-1, with D perhaps matching TRBD1 (6 bases). This CDR3 spans 15 amino acids. Germline V gene data show CDR1 as LNHNV and CDR2 as YYDKDF (reference sequence). Deletions cut 5 bases from V and 4 bases from J, with 17 bases between. The CDR3 here is CATSPSPGAGTEAFF. The DNA for the CDR3 is TGTGCCACCAGCCCCAGTCCGGGGGCTGGCACTGAAGCTTTCTTT.

The chain is built from TRBV5-1 and TRBJ2-1, with D uncertain. Trimming cost V 4 bases and J 0 bases, with 14 bases left between them. This CDR3 has 16 residues. The V gene's germline CDR1 is SGHRS and CDR2 YFSETQ. The CDR3 spells CASSASFTSSYNEQFF. DNA of the CDR3: TGCGCCAGCAGCGCAAGCTTCACGAGCTCCTACAATGAGCAGTTCTTC. The full variable domain, its missing parts supplied by reference TRBV5-1 and TRBJ2-1, is KAGVTQTPRYLIKTRGQQVTLSCSPISGHRSVSWYQQTPGQGLQFLFEYFSETQRNKGNFPGRFSGRQFSNSRSEMNVSTLELGDSALYLCASSASFTSSYNEQFFGPGTRLTVL.

J is TRBJ2-1 and V is TRBV4-2; D is undetermined. Germline V lookup: CDR1 LGHNA, CDR2 YNFKEQ. V shed 0 bases and J shed 7 bases, with 10 bases lying between them. This CDR3 region has 14 residues. The CDR3 sequence is CASSQDGGENEQFF. The CDR3 region has the DNA TGTGCCAGCAGCCAAGATGGTGGCGAAAATGAGCAGTTCTTC.

V gene TRBV29-1 combines with J gene TRBJ2-2; possibly TRBD1 for D (5 bases). Germline values: CDR1 SQVTM, CDR2 ANQGSEA. V dropped 6 bases and J dropped 4 bases, with 12 bases sitting between them. The CDR3 contains 13 residues. Here the CDR3 reads CSVGQAGTGELFF. The CDR3 DNA is TGCAGCGTGGGGCAGGCTGGCACCGGGGAGCTGTTTTTT.

This chain connects TRBV5-1 to TRBJ2-7, with 9 nucleotides matching TRBD1. Germline CDR1 SGHRS, CDR2 YFSETQ. The CDR3 covers 16 residues. The V segment lost 4 bases and the J segment 1 base; nucleotides outside the gene matches: 9. This CDR3 is CASSARPGQGSYEQYF. CDR3 DNA: TGCGCCAGCAGCGCCCGTCCGGGACAGGGTTCCTACGAGCAGTACTTC.

With respect to this clone: The same CDR3 is also encoded by other DNA sequences in this sample. The J gene is TRBJ1-4, the V gene TRBV5-1; the D is unclear. The germline V and J ends were trimmed by 0 bases and 8 bases, with 8 bases remaining between them. The CDR3 runs 13 residues. CDR1 and CDR2 (germline): SGHRS, YFSETQ. Written as DNA, the CDR3 is TGCGCCAGCAGCTTGGTCGGGAGCGAAAAACTGTTTTTT. This translates into CASSLVGSEKLFF.

The chain joins TRBV5-1 to TRBJ2-7, with D maybe TRBD2 (7 bases). The CDR3 length is 15 residues. V was clipped by 4 bases and J by 0 bases, with 14 bases between them. CDR1 SGHRS and CDR2 YFSETQ come from the germline V gene. The CDR3 coding sequence is TGCGCCAGCAGCAGCGGGGACACAAGCTCCTACGAGCAGTACTTC. Encoded protein: CASSSGDTSSYEQYF.

The V gene is TRBV27, the J gene TRBJ2-3; D is possibly TRBD2 (6 bases). Germline V gene data show CDR1 as MNHEY and CDR2 as SMNVEV (reference sequence). Trimming took off 5 bases at V and 4 bases at J, with 28 bases between the two ends. This CDR3 comprises 19 residues. DNA for the CDR3: TGTGCCAGCAGTCCCAAGGCGGGACGAGGGAGGAAGGCTGCAGATACGCAGTATTTT. This translates into CASSPKAGRGRKAADTQYF.

The rearrangement uses TRBV6-4 and TRBJ1-4; D gene uncertain. CDR3 length equals 14 residues. Between the trimmed V and J ends, which lost 10 bases and 10 bases, there was a span of 22 bases. Germline assignment: CDR1 MRHNA and CDR2 SNTAGT. This CDR3 reads CATQRPDTLGKLFF. The DNA of the CDR3 is TGTGCCACCCAGAGGCCTGACACTTTAGGAAAACTGTTTTTT.

In this sample, this clone turned up once. V usage is TRBV10-3 and J usage is TRBJ2-5, with TRBD2 matching 8 bases. CDR1 and CDR2 from the germline V gene are ENHRY and SYGVKD. The CDR3 has 14 residues. J lost 1 base, V lost 5 bases, and 3 bases had no gene match. CDR3 loop: CAISKLAAQETQYF. CDR3 coding DNA: TGTGCCATCAGTAAACTAGCGGCCCAAGAGACCCAGTACTTC.

The table lists this clone with a count of one. The CDR3 region has the DNA TGCGCCAGCAGCGGGGGGACGGCTCAAGTCGAGACCCAGTACTTC. Translating it yields CASSGGTAQVETQYF. The chain links TRBV5-1 to TRBJ2-5; D perhaps matches TRBD2 (6 bases). Trimming pared 4 bases from V and 5 bases from J, leaving 18 bases between. The CDR3 contains 15 residues. Germline V gene data show CDR1 as SGHRS and CDR2 as YFSETQ.

This sequence joins TRBV30 and TRBJ1-2; D may be TRBD1 (5 bases). Germline V lookup: CDR1 GTSNPN, CDR2 SVGIG (reference sequence). V lost 4 bases and J 4 bases, leaving 22 bases between the germline ends. The CDR3 has 16 residues. The CDR3 region is CAWNRTRARRSYGYTF. Written as DNA, the CDR3 is TGTGCCTGGAACAGGACTCGGGCCCGACGAAGCTATGGCTACACCTTC.

This chain connects TRBV4-1 to TRBJ2-1, with D tentatively TRBD2 (6 bases). V gave up 1 base and J gave up 4 bases, with 17 bases separating them. Germline V gives CDR1 MGHRA, CDR2 YSYEKL. The CDR3 is made up of 17 amino acids. This chain's CDR3 is CASSQVVGGGNYNEQFF. CDR3 coding DNA: TGCGCCAGCAGCCAAGTGGTTGGGGGAGGTAATTACAATGAGCAGTTCTTC.

This clone was recorded once. The rearrangement joins TRBV4-2 to TRBJ1-2; D is perhaps TRBD1 (5 bases). The CDR3 spans 17 residues. V was shortened by 1 base and J by 3 bases, with 18 bases between the two germline ends. Germline V gives CDR1 LGHNA, CDR2 YNFKEQ. The CDR3 loop is CASSQVVSGGSDYGYTF. CDR3 sequence (DNA): TGTGCCAGCAGCCAAGTCGTCTCGGGGGGATCGGACTATGGCTACACCTTC.

This chain joins TRBV18 and TRBJ2-7; D is possibly TRBD2 (6 bases). V dropped 1 base and J dropped 2 bases, with 6 bases sitting between them. The CDR3 runs 13 residues. Germline CDR1 reads KGHSH; CDR2 reads LQKENI. The DNA for the CDR3 is TGTGCCAGCTCACCACTAGCGGCCTACGAGCAGTACTTC. This sequence encodes CASSPLAAYEQYF.

The J gene is TRBJ1-5, the V gene TRBV7-2; unclear D gene. With 4 bases removed from V and 6 bases from J, the gap between germline ends came to 10 bases. There are 13 residues in the CDR3. The germline V gene has CDR1 SGHTA and CDR2 FQGNSA. Written as DNA, the CDR3 is TGTGCCAGCAGCTCTCTGGGGAGTCAGCCCCAGCATTTT. Translated: CASSSLGSQPQHF.

This chain joins TRBV29-1 and TRBJ1-1, with D unclear. Germline V gene sequence: CDR1 SQVTM, CDR2 ANQGSEA. This CDR3 has 12 residues. The V and J ends lost 8 bases and 6 bases respectively, with 16 bases between them. This chain's CDR3 is CSQHRGGSEAFF. CDR3 DNA: TGCAGCCAACATCGGGGAGGGTCTGAAGCTTTCTTT.

The chain combines TRBV4-3 with TRBJ1-4; D is perhaps TRBD1 (5 bases). Trimming removed 1 base at V and 7 bases at J, with 19 bases between. From germline, CDR1 is LGHNA and CDR2 YSLEER. The CDR3 runs to 17 residues. DNA of the CDR3: TGCGCCAGCAGCCAAGCGGGACGGTTGAGCCCGTCTGAAAAACTGTTTTTT. Protein product: CASSQAGRLSPSEKLFF.

This clone was counted only a few times. The sample holds other DNA sequences that translate to the same CDR3. The rearrangement links TRBV7-8 to TRBJ1-1, with unresolved D. This CDR3 spans 14 amino acids. Germline values: CDR1 SGHVS, CDR2 FQNEAQ. V dropped 1 base and J dropped 1 base, with 7 bases sitting between them. The CDR3 sequence is CASSLVGGNTEAFF. CDR3 in DNA: TGTGCCAGCAGCTTAGTGGGCGGGAACACTGAAGCTTTCTTT.

V gene TRBV2 combines with J gene TRBJ1-1; D is unresolved. The length of the CDR3 is 13 residues. CDR1 and CDR2 from the germline V gene are SNHLY and FYNNEI. Trimming pared 4 bases from V and 5 bases from J, leaving 11 bases between. CDR3 sequence (DNA): TGTGCCAGCAGTGTAGCTAAGAGGACTGAAGCTTTCTTT. Amino acid sequence: CASSVAKRTEAFF.

The chain has TRBV18 and TRBJ2-7; no clear D gene. The CDR3 has 13 amino acids. V was shortened by 4 bases and J by 6 bases, with 13 bases between the two germline ends. CDR1 is KGHSH, CDR2 LQKENI, per germline. Here the CDR3 DNA reads TGTGCCAGCTCACAATACCACAGAGGCGAGCAGTACTTC. Translation: CASSQYHRGEQYF. Based on the CDR3 plus reference TRBV18 and TRBJ2-7, the full variable domain is NAGVMQNPRHLVRRRGQEARLRCSPMKGHSHVYWYRQLPEEGLKFMVYLQKENIIDESGMPKERFSAEFPKEGPSILRIQQVVRGDSAAYFCASSQYHRGEQYFGPGTRLTVT.

To note about this clone: Within the sample, other DNA sequences also encode this same CDR3. V gene TRBV2 combines with J gene TRBJ2-7; TRBD1 matches at 8 bases. Trimming took 3 bases from V and 3 from J; bases not matched to a gene: 4. Germline V lookup: CDR1 SNHLY, CDR2 FYNNEI. The CDR3 contains 14 residues. CDR3 sequence: CASSEQGAGYEQYF. For the CDR3, the DNA is TGTGCCAGCAGTGAGCAGGGGGCGGGCTACGAGCAGTACTTC.

The chain links TRBV5-6 to TRBJ1-2; D is undetermined. Looked up from germline, CDR1 is SGHDT and CDR2 is YYEEEE. Trimming removed 7 bases from V and 3 bases from J, with 10 bases in between. The CDR3 totals 12 residues. Here the CDR3 reads CASSSSDYGYTF. In DNA, the CDR3 is TGTGCCAGCTCCAGTAGCGACTATGGCTACACCTTC.

This clone was seen a single time. The chain has TRBV5-4 and TRBJ2-5, with TRBD2 identical over 7 bases. The CDR3 sequence is 14 residues long. Trimming at V came to 3 bases and at J to 10 bases, leaving 12 bases not matched to a gene. Germline-derived CDR1 and CDR2 are SGHNT and YYREEE (reference sequence). CDR3 amino acids: CASSWAGEAGGQYF. Here the CDR3 DNA reads TGTGCCAGCAGCTGGGCGGGGGAGGCAGGCGGCCAGTACTTC.

The rearrangement uses TRBV7-3 and TRBJ2-5; D perhaps matches TRBD1 (6 bases). The CDR3 is made up of 14 amino acids. Germline CDR1 and CDR2: SGHTA and FQGTGA. V dropped 5 bases and J dropped 4 bases, with 14 bases sitting between them. CDR3 loop: CASSLRGFGETQYF. CDR3 DNA sequence: TGTGCCAGCAGCCTCAGGGGATTCGGAGAGACCCAGTACTTC.